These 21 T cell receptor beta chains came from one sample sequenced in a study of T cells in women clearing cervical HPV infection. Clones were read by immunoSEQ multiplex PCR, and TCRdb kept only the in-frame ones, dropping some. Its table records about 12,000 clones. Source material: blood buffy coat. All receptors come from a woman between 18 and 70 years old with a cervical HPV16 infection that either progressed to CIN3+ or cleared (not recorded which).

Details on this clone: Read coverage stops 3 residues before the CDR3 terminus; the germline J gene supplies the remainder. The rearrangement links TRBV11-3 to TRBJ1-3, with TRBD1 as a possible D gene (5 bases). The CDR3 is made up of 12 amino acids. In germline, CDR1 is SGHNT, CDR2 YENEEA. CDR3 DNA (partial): TGTGCCAGCAGCTTTGAGCGGGGGGGT. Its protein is CASSFERGG. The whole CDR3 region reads CASSFERGGIYF.

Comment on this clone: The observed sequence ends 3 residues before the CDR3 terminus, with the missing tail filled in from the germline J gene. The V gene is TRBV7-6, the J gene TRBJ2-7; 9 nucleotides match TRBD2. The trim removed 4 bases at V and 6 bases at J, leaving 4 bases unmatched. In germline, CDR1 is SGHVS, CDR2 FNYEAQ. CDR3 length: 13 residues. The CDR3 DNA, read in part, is TGTGCCAGCAGCTGGCGGGGGGGGTCCGAG. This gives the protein CASSWRGGSE. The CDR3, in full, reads CASSWRGGSEQYF.

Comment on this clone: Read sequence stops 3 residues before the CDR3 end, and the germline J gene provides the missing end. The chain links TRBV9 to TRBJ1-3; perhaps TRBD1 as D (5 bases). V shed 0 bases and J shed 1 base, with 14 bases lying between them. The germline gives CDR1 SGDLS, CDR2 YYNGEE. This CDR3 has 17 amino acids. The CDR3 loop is CASSVEGAPHSGNTIYF. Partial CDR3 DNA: TGTGCCAGCAGCGTAGAAGGGGCCCCTCATTCTGGAAACACC.

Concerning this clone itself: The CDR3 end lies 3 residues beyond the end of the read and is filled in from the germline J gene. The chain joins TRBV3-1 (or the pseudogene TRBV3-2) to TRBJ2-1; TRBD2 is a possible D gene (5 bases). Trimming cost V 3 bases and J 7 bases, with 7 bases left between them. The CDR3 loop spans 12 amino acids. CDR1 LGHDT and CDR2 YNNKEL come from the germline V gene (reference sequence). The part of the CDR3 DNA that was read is TGTGCCAGCAGCCACCAGCGGAATGAG. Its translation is CASSHQRNE. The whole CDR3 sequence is CASSHQRNEQFF.

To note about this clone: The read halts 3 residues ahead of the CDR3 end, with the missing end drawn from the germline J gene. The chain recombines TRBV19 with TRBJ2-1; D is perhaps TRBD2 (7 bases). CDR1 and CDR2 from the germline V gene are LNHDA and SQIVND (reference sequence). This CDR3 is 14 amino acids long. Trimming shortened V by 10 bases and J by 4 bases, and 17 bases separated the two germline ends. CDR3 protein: CATTRGGQYNEQFF. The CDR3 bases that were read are TGTGCCACCACTAGGGGGGGGCAATACAATGAG. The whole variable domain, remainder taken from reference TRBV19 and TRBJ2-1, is DGGITQSPKYLFRKEGQNVTLSCEQNLNHDAMYWYRQDPGQGLRLIYYSQIVNDFQKGDIAEGYSVSREKKESFPLTVTSAQKNPTAFYLCATTRGGQYNEQFFGPGTRLTVL.

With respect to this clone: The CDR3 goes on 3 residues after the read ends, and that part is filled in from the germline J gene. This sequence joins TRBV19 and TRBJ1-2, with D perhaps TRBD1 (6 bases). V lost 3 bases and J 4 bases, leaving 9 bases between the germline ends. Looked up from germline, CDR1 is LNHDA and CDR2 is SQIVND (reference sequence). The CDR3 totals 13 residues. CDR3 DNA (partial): TGTGCCAGTAGTATTCTGGGGGCCTATGGC. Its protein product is CASSILGAYG. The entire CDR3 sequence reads CASSILGAYGYTF.

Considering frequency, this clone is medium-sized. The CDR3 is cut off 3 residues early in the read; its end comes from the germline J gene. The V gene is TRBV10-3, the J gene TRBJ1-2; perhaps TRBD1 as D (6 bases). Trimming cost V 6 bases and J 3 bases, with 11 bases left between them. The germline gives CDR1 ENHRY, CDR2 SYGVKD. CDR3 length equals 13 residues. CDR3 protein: CAIRATGDYGYTF. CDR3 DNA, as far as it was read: TGTGCCATCAGAGCGACAGGCGACTATGGC.

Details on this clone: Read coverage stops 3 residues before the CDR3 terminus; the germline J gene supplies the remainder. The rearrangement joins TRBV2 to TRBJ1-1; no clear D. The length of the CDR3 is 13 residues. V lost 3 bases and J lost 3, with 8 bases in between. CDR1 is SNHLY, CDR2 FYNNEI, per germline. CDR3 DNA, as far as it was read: TGTGCCAGCAGTGATTTCGGGGACACTGAA. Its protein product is CASSDFGDTE. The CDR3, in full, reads CASSDFGDTEAFF.

CDR3 bases read: TGCGCCAGCAGTTCGACAGGGGGAAAATCCGAG. Translation gives CASSSTGGKSE. The CDR3 as a whole reads CASSSTGGKSEQYF. This chain joins TRBV5-1 and TRBJ2-7; 9 positions agree with TRBD1. The read falls 3 residues short of the CDR3 end, and the missing part is taken from the germline J gene. The CDR3 loop spans 14 amino acids. V shed 5 bases and J 6 bases; nucleotides not matched to a gene: 9. CDR1 and CDR2 (germline): SGHRS, YFSETQ.

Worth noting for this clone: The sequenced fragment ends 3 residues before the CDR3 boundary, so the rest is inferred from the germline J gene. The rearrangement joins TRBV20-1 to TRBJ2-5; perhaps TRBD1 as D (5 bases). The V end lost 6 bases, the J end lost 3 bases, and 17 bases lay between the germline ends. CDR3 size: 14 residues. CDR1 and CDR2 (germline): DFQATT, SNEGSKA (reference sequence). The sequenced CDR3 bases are TGCAGTGCCGCCAGGGTTTATACGAAAGAGACC. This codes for CSAARVYTKET. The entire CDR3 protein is CSAARVYTKETQYF.

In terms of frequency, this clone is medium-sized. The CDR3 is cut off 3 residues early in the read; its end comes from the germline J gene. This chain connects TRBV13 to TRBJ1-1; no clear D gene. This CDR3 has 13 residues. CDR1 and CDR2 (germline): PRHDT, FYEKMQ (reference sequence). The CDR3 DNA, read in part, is TGTGCCAGCAGCTTAGGGAGGCAGGAAGAA. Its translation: CASSLGRQEE. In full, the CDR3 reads CASSLGRQEEAFF. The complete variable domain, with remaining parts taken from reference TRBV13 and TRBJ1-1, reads AAGVIQSPRHLIKEKRETATLKCYPIPRHDTVYWYQQGPGQDPQFLISFYEKMQSDKGSIPDRFSAQQFSDYHSELNMSSLELGDSALYFCASSLGRQEEAFFGQGTRLTVV.

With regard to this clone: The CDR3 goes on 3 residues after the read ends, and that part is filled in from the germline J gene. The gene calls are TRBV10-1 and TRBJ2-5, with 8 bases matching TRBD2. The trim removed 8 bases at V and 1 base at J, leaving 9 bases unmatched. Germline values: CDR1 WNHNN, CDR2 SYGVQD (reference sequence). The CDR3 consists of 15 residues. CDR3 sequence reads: CASRPGTSPQETQYF. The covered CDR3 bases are TGCGCCAGCCGGCCCGGGACTAGTCCCCAAGAGACC.

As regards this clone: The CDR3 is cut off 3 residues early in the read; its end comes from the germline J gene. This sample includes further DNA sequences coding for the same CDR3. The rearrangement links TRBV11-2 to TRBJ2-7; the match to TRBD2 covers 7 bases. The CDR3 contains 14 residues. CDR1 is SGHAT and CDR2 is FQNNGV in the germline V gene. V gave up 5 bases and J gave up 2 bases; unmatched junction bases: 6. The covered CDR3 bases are TGTGCCAGCAGCGCGGGACTACGAACCTACGAG. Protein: CASSAGLRTYE. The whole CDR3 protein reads CASSAGLRTYEQYF.

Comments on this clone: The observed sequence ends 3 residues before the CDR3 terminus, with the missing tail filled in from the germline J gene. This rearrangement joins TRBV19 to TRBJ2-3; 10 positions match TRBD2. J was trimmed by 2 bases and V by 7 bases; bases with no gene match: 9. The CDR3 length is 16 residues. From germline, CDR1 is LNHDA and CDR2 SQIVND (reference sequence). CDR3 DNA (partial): TGTGCCAGTAAAAGGCTAGCGGGGGCCAACACAGATACG. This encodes CASKRLAGANTDT. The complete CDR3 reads CASKRLAGANTDTQYF.

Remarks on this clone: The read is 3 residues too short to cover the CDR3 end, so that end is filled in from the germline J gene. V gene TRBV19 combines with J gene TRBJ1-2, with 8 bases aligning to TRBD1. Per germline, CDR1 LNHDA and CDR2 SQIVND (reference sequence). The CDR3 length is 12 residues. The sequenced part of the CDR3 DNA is TGTGCCAGTAGTAAGACAGGGGAGGGC. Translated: CASSKTGEG. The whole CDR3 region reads CASSKTGEGYTF.

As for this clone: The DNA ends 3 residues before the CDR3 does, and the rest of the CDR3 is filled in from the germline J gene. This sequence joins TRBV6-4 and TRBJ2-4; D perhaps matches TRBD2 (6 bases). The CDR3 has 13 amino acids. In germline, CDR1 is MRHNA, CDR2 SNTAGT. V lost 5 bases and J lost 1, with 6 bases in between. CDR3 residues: CASSSGAKNIQYF. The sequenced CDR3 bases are TGTGCCAGCAGTAGCGGGGCCAAAAACATT.

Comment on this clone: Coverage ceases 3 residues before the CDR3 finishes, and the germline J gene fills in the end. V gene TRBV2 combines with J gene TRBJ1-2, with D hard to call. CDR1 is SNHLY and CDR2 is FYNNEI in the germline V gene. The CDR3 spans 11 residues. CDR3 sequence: CASSVGWGYTF. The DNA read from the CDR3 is TGTGCCAGCAGTGTTGGCTGGGGC.

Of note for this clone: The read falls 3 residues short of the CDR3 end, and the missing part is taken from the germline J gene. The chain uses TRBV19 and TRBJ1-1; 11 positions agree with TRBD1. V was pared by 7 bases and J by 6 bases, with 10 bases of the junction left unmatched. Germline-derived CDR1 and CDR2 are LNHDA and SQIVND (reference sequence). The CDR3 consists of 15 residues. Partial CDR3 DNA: TGTGCCAGTATTGACACGGGACAGGGGGTCTCTGAA. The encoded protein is CASIDTGQGVSE. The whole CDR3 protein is CASIDTGQGVSEAFF.

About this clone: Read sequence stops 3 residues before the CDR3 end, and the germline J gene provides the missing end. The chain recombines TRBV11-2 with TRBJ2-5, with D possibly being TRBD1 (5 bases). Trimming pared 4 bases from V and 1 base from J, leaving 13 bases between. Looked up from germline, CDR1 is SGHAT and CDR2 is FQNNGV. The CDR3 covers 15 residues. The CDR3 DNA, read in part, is TGTGCCAGCAGCTACCGGACAAGGCTCCAAGAGACC. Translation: CASSYRTRLQET. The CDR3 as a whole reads CASSYRTRLQETQYF.

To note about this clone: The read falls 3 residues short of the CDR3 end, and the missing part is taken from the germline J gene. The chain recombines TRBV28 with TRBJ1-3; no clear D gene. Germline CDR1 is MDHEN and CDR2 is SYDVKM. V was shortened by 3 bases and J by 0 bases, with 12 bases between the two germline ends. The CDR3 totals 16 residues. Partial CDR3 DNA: TGTGCCAGCAGTTTGGCGAAGACTGCCTCTGGAAACACC. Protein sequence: CASSLAKTASGNT. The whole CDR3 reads CASSLAKTASGNTIYF. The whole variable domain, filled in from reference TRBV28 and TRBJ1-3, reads DVKVTQSSRYLVKRTGEKVFLECVQDMDHENMFWYRQDPGLGLRLIYFSYDVKMKEKGDIPEGYSVSREKKERFSLILESASTNQTSMYLCASSLAKTASGNTIYFGEGSWLTVV.

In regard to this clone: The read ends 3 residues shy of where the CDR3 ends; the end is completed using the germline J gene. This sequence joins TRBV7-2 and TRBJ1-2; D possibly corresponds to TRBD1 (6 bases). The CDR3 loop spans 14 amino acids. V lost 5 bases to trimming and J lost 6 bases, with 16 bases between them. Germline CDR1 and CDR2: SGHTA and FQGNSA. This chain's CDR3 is CASSPTQGMDGYTF. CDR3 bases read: TGTGCCAGCAGCCCGACACAGGGCATGGATGGC.